Listed here are 20 T cell receptor beta chains from one sample, sequenced in a study of beta chain features in type 1 diabetes. Since all of the isolated RNA was reverse transcribed, expressed TCRB transcripts were what got sequenced. Using immunoSEQ multiplex PCR, the repertoire was profiled, and TCRdb retains in-frame clones only, with some absent. The sample has fewer than 300,000 clones, about 11% seen once. These receptors lack a known antigen. Findings and caveats of the study: Patients with Type 1 diabetes showed moderately but significantly shorter TCRB CDR3s in all four CD4+ subsets.

The sequencing sample was made of naive CD4+ T cells from blood. The receptors originated from a man aged 30 to 45 with type 1 diabetes.

In its sample, this clone was seen a few times. The gene calls are TRBV2 and TRBJ1-3, with 7 bases fitting TRBD1. Trimming at V came to 6 bases and at J to 2 bases, leaving 4 bases not matched to a gene. CDR3 length equals 14 residues. Germline V gives CDR1 SNHLY, CDR2 FYNNEI. The CDR3 here is CASSLQGTGNTIYF. The DNA of the CDR3 is TGTGCCAGCAGCCTACAGGGGACTGGAAACACCATATATTTT.

In regard to this clone: In the same sample, other DNA sequences code for this CDR3. The chain joins TRBV15 to TRBJ2-5; D unclear. This CDR3 spans 13 amino acids. Germline values: CDR1 LNHNV, CDR2 YYDKDF (reference sequence). Trimming removed 0 bases at V and 5 bases at J, with 7 bases between. The CDR3 region is CATSRDPGETQYF. The CDR3 DNA reads TGTGCCACCAGCAGAGATCCAGGCGAGACCCAGTACTTC.

The gene calls are TRBV5-1 and TRBJ2-6; 8 nucleotides match TRBD1. The CDR3 runs to 17 residues. Germline trimming cut 2 bases from V and 2 bases from J; bases unmatched to any gene: 6. The germline gives CDR1 SGHRS, CDR2 YFSETQ. CDR3 protein: CASSFWAGGAGANVLTF. CDR3 nucleotide sequence: TGCGCCAGCAGCTTTTGGGCAGGGGGCGCTGGGGCCAACGTCCTGACTTTC. The full variable domain, with the rest looked up from reference TRBV5-1 and TRBJ2-6, is KAGVTQTPRYLIKTRGQQVTLSCSPISGHRSVSWYQQTPGQGLQFLFEYFSETQRNKGNFPGRFSGRQFSNSRSEMNVSTLELGDSALYLCASSFWAGGAGANVLTFGAGSRLTVL.

The CDR3 sequence: CSVRISTGNTEAFF. In nucleotides, the CDR3 is TGCAGCGTTCGCATTTCTACAGGGAACACTGAAGCTTTCTTT. The chain joins TRBV29-1 to TRBJ1-1; D might be TRBD1 (5 bases). CDR3 length: 14 amino acids. Deletions cut 5 bases from V and 1 base from J, with 14 bases between. CDR1 SQVTM and CDR2 ANQGSEA come from the germline V gene.

The gene calls are TRBV7-2 and TRBJ1-1; D may be TRBD1 (5 bases). Germline CDR1 reads SGHTA; CDR2 reads FQGNSA. There are 13 residues in the CDR3. Deletions cut 7 bases from V and 0 bases from J, with 9 bases between. The CDR3 sequence: CASTGSMNTEAFF. CDR3 sequence (DNA): TGTGCCAGCACAGGGTCTATGAACACTGAAGCTTTCTTT.

This clone appeared a few times. The chain uses TRBV19 and TRBJ1-5; D remains unclear. Germline values: CDR1 LNHDA, CDR2 SQIVND (reference sequence). The CDR3 covers 15 residues. Trimming cost V 7 bases and J 3 bases, with 16 bases left between them. The CDR3 DNA follows: TGTGCCAGTACCCTGGCAGTCAGGCTCAATCAGCCCCAGCATTTT. Its protein product is CASTLAVRLNQPQHF.

V is TRBV5-4 and J is TRBJ2-3, with TRBD2 matching over 10 bases. V shed 1 base, J shed 1 base, and the junction held 3 bases outside the gene matches. The germline V gene encodes CDR1 SGHNT and CDR2 YYREEE (reference sequence). The CDR3 loop spans 16 amino acids. The DNA of the CDR3 is TGTGCCAGCAGCTTGACTAGCGGGGCTCGCACAGATACGCAGTATTTT. Protein: CASSLTSGARTDTQYF. The full variable domain, rest sourced from reference TRBV5-4 and TRBJ2-3, is ETGVTQSPTHLIKTRGQQVTLRCSSQSGHNTVSWYQQALGQGPQFIFQYYREEENGRGNFPPRFSGLQFPNYSSELNVNALELDDSALYLCASSLTSGARTDTQYFGPGTRLTVL.

This clone was seen only a few times. The chain has TRBV28 and TRBJ1-2; D unresolved. Trimming left V 3 bases short and J 6 bases short, with 11 bases between. CDR1 and CDR2 from the germline V gene are MDHEN and SYDVKM. This CDR3 spans 13 amino acids. The DNA for the CDR3 is TGTGCCAGCAGTTTGAACAGAGCTAATGGCTACACCTTC. It encodes CASSLNRANGYTF.

V gene TRBV19 combines with J gene TRBJ2-6; TRBD2 is a possible D gene (6 bases). The CDR3 has 16 amino acids. CDR1 LNHDA and CDR2 SQIVND come from the germline V gene (reference sequence). Trimming cost V 5 bases and J 0 bases, with 11 bases left between them. DNA of the CDR3: TGTGCCAGTAGTCCCTGGGGGGTCTCTGGGGCCAACGTCCTGACTTTC. It is translated as CASSPWGVSGANVLTF. Combining the CDR3 with reference TRBV19 and TRBJ2-6 gives the whole variable domain DGGITQSPKYLFRKEGQNVTLSCEQNLNHDAMYWYRQDPGQGLRLIYYSQIVNDFQKGDIAEGYSVSREKKESFPLTVTSAQKNPTAFYLCASSPWGVSGANVLTFGAGSRLTVL.

The chain links TRBV2 to TRBJ1-6; D is perhaps TRBD1 (5 bases). Germline V gene data show CDR1 as SNHLY and CDR2 as FYNNEI. Trimming stripped 3 bases from V and 6 bases from J, with 12 bases between. The CDR3 runs 15 residues. CDR3 sequence: CASSDPGGANSPLHF. CDR3 sequence (DNA): TGTGCCAGCAGTGACCCGGGAGGGGCTAATTCACCCCTCCACTTT.

The chain is built from TRBV6-5 and TRBJ1-6, with D possibly matching TRBD1 (5 bases). The germline CDR1 and CDR2 sequences are MNHEY and SVGAGI. The germline V and J ends were trimmed by 2 bases and 7 bases, with 9 bases remaining between them. The CDR3 spans 14 residues. The CDR3 DNA follows: TGTGCCAGCAGTTACAGGGGTCAAAATTCACCCCTCCACTTT. This encodes CASSYRGQNSPLHF.

The sample holds a few counts of this clone. The genes are TRBV28 and TRBJ2-1, with 7 positions matching TRBD1. This CDR3 spans 14 amino acids. Germline loops: CDR1 MDHEN, CDR2 SYDVKM. J was trimmed by 7 bases and V by 7 bases; bases with no gene match: 10. In DNA form, the CDR3 reads TGTGCCAGCAATGCCCCGACAGGGCTGAATGAGCAGTTCTTC. The encoded protein is CASNAPTGLNEQFF.

The CDR3 DNA reads as TGTGCCAGCAGCTTATTCGGTGGGGCAGATGGCTACACCTTC. Residues: CASSLFGGADGYTF. This rearrangement joins TRBV7-9 to TRBJ1-2, with D perhaps TRBD1 (5 bases). V was clipped by 2 bases and J by 6 bases, with 13 bases between them. Germline-derived CDR1 and CDR2 are SEHNR and FQNEAQ (reference sequence). This CDR3 is 14 amino acids long.

This chain uses TRBV27 with TRBJ2-7; TRBD1 agrees at 7 bases. Germline V gene data show CDR1 as MNHEY and CDR2 as SMNVEV (reference sequence). V was pared by 5 bases and J by 8 bases, with 6 bases of the junction left unmatched. This CDR3 region has 12 residues. CDR3 sequence: CASSVDRVQQYF. Written as DNA, the CDR3 is TGTGCCAGCAGTGTCGACAGGGTCCAGCAGTACTTC.

This clone has only a few counts. V is TRBV15 and J is TRBJ2-4; the match to TRBD1 covers 9 bases. The CDR3 consists of 14 residues. CDR1 LNHNV and CDR2 YYDKDF come from the germline V gene (reference sequence). Trimming cost V 6 bases and J 2 bases; bases outside gene matches: 2. For the CDR3, the DNA is TGTGCCACCAGGACAGGGGGTTCCAAAAACATTCAGTACTTC. Its translation is CATRTGGSKNIQYF.

This clone has just a few counts. The chain links TRBV4-3 to TRBJ1-6; 8 bases fit TRBD1. Losses at the gene ends were 0 bases for V and 11 bases for J; bases not matched to a gene: 3. Germline V gene sequence: CDR1 LGHNA, CDR2 YSLEER. This CDR3 comprises 14 residues. CDR3 sequence reads: CASSQDRGRPPLHF. The CDR3 nucleotides are TGCGCCAGCAGCCAAGACAGGGGGCGACCACCCCTCCACTTT.

The genes are TRBV4-3 and TRBJ2-3; 9 bases line up with TRBD2. The CDR3 totals 16 residues. Per the germline V gene, CDR1 is LGHNA and CDR2 is YSLEER. Losses at the gene ends were 0 bases for V and 8 bases for J; bases not matched to a gene: 9. As DNA, the CDR3 is TGCGCCAGCAGCCAAGATCAGGCGGGGGGGCTGGCTACGCAGTATTTT. Translating gives CASSQDQAGGLATQYF.

This clone was seen just once. The chain combines TRBV4-3 with TRBJ2-6, with D tentatively TRBD1 (6 bases). V dropped 2 bases and J dropped 2 bases, with 16 bases sitting between them. In germline, CDR1 is LGHNA, CDR2 YSLEER. CDR3 length equals 18 residues. CDR3 loop: CASSQKMDGGAGANVLTF. The CDR3 bases are TGCGCCAGCAGCCAAAAGATGGATGGGGGCGCTGGGGCCAACGTCCTGACTTTC.

The rearrangement joins TRBV5-1 to TRBJ2-3, with D tentatively TRBD1 (8 bases). Germline assignment: CDR1 SGHRS and CDR2 YFSETQ. Trimming left V 4 bases short and J 5 bases short, with 23 bases between. The CDR3 loop spans 17 amino acids. CDR3 residues: CASSPNLQGGIGDTQYF. CDR3 in DNA: TGCGCCAGCAGCCCTAACCTACAGGGGGGGATTGGAGATACGCAGTATTTT.

A few counts support this clone. The rearrangement links TRBV9 to TRBJ1-6; 8 bases are a match to TRBD1. Trimming at V came to 0 bases and at J to 9 bases, leaving 5 bases not matched to a gene. The germline V gene encodes CDR1 SGDLS and CDR2 YYNGEE. This CDR3 is 15 amino acids long. The CDR3 loop reads CASSVGQDRASPLHF. DNA for the CDR3: TGTGCCAGCAGCGTAGGTCAGGACAGGGCTTCACCCCTCCACTTT.